The 27 T cell receptor beta chains below were found in one sample sequenced in a study of Graves' ophthalmopathy and Graves' hyperthyroidism. RNA transcripts provided the template for amplifying TCR beta CDR3 regions. An opening RT-PCR round employed HTBI primers and preceded a second-round multiplex PCR. Via MiXCR, TCRdb re-called the multiplex PCR reads, giving one row per CDR3 protein. Of about 740,000 distinct CDR3 sequences listed, 40% are singletons. Sequenced material: peripheral blood. The receptors come from an adult man with Graves' ophthalmopathy.

V usage is TRBV15 and J usage is TRBJ1-2; D is perhaps TRBD1 (6 bases). The CDR3 sequence is 15 residues long. V was pared by 1 base and J by 7 bases, with 16 bases between. Germline assignment: CDR1 LNHNV and CDR2 YYDKDF (reference sequence). The CDR3 is CATSRVSGASFGYTF. DNA for the CDR3: TGTGCCACCAGCAGAGTGTCAGGGGCTTCGTTTGGCTACACCTTC.

The chain carries TRBV20-1 and TRBJ1-2; D gene ambiguous. CDR3 length: 16 residues. V lost 3 bases and J 4 bases, leaving 21 bases between the germline ends. Germline CDR1 DFQATT, CDR2 SNEGSKA (reference sequence). CDR3 coding DNA: TGCAGTGCTAGTGGCGATGGGGAAGCTATGTTCTATGGCTACACCTTC. It is translated as CSASGDGEAMFYGYTF.

This clonotype was seen only once. This likely comes from a read error, as the CDR3 has no conserved phenylalanine or tryptophan at its end. The limits of the CDR3 on the DNA are not certain, so only TCRdb's listed CDR3 is given. The rearrangement uses TRBV29-1 and TRBJ1-4; no DNA check was done on the table's D call, TRBD1. The CDR3 is made up of 10 amino acids, end residues included. Germline-derived CDR1 and CDR2 are SQVTM and ANQGSEA. CDR3 sequence reads: CSVSRGQGAY.

Many counts were recorded for this clonotype. V and J are TRBV19 and TRBJ2-6; D may match TRBD1 or TRBD2 (5 bases each). In germline, CDR1 is LNHDA, CDR2 SQIVND (reference sequence). V lost 6 bases and J lost 0, with 21 bases in between. The CDR3 totals 19 residues. The CDR3 sequence: CASSSPVTGTHSGANVLTF. CDR3 nucleotides: TGTGCCAGTAGCTCTCCAGTGACCGGGACGCACTCTGGGGCCAACGTCCTGACTTTC.

This clonotype was recorded many times. The chain links TRBV25-1 to TRBJ2-7, with 11 positions matching TRBD1. The CDR3 runs 14 residues. V gave up 5 bases and J gave up 6 bases; unmatched junction bases: 6. Germline CDR1 is MGHDK and CDR2 is SYGVNS. The CDR3 loop is CASSPGQGAGEQYF. The DNA of the CDR3 is TGTGCCAGCAGTCCCGGACAGGGGGCGGGCGAGCAGTACTTC.

Comment on this clonotype: A much more abundant neighbour one base away suggests this may be a read error. This is likely a read error, given that the CDR3 carries no conserved phenylalanine or tryptophan at its end. The V gene is TRBV29-1, the J gene TRBJ2-7; tentatively, D is TRBD2 (7 bases). The CDR3 has 12 amino acids. Germline CDR1 SQVTM, CDR2 ANQGSEA. The CDR3 sequence is CSISGGGDEQYL. CDR3 nucleotide sequence: TGCAGTATCTCTGGGGGGGGCGACGAGCAGTACCTC.

This clonotype was detected a few times. The chain couples TRBV6-1 to TRBJ1-1; D unclear. CDR1 MNHNS and CDR2 SASEGT come from the germline V gene. Trimming pared 5 bases from V and 1 base from J, leaving 14 bases between. This CDR3 spans 15 amino acids. CDR3 DNA: TGTGCCAGCAGTTACTCGTGGACGGGGAACACTGAAGCTTTCTTT. Protein product: CASSYSWTGNTEAFF.

The rearrangement joins TRBV25-1 to TRBJ1-1, with D uncertain. The germline V gene encodes CDR1 MGHDK and CDR2 SYGVNS. Trimming pared 6 bases from V and 0 bases from J, leaving 11 bases between. This CDR3 is built from 14 residues. CDR3 nucleotide sequence: TGTGCCAGCAGCCAAGTATTCATGAACACTGAAGCTTTCTTT. Amino acids: CASSQVFMNTEAFF.

Notes on this clonotype: A much larger clone lies a single base off, so this may be a read error. The rearrangement uses TRBV12-3 or TRBV12-4 and TRBJ2-5; D remains ambiguous. The ends were cut back, 3 bases at V and 5 bases at J, with 13 bases in the middle. The CDR3 sequence is 14 residues long. CDR3 DNA sequence: TGTGCCAGCAGTTTCCAGCGCTTACACGAGACCCAGTACTTC. This translates into CASSFQRLHETQYF.

The sample holds one count of this clonotype. V gene TRBV7-2 combines with J gene TRBJ2-5, with a weak D call TRBD1 (6 bases). The CDR3 covers 14 residues. Trimming took off 4 bases at V and 4 bases at J, with 13 bases between the two ends. The germline gives CDR1 SGHTA, CDR2 FQGNSA. CDR3 DNA sequence: TGTGCCAGCAGCTCCCCAGGGGCCCCAGAGACCCAGTACTTC. Protein sequence: CASSSPGAPETQYF. The full variable domain, rest sourced from reference TRBV7-2 and TRBJ2-5, is GAGVSQSPSNKVTEKGKDVELRCDPISGHTALYWYRQSLGQGLEFLIYFQGNSAPDKSGLPSDRFSAERTGGSVSTLTIQRTQQEDSAVYLCASSSPGAPETQYFGPGTRLLVL.

This clonotype came up a few times. The chain employs TRBV2 and TRBJ2-2; 11 positions match TRBD2. V lost 6 bases, J lost 0 bases, and 18 bases stayed unmatched. From germline, CDR1 is SNHLY and CDR2 FYNNEI. The CDR3 totals 21 residues. CDR3 protein: CASRAIGLAGKVRANTGELFF. CDR3 in DNA: TGTGCCAGCAGGGCCATAGGACTAGCGGGCAAAGTAAGAGCGAACACCGGGGAGCTGTTTTTT.

At least ten counts were recorded for this clonotype. The V and J genes are TRBV2 and TRBJ1-4; maybe TRBD1 (5 bases). V shed 6 bases and J shed 8 bases, with 16 bases lying between them. The germline V gene encodes CDR1 SNHLY and CDR2 FYNNEI. The CDR3 runs 14 residues. The CDR3 DNA sequence: TGTGCCAGCAGCGAGGACGGGGAGGGGGAAAAACTGTTTTTT. It encodes CASSEDGEGEKLFF.

This clonotype showed up many times. The rearrangement links TRBV7-2 to TRBJ2-7, with 8 bases matching TRBD2. Losses at the gene ends were 6 bases for V and 2 bases for J; bases not matched to a gene: 6. Germline V gene lookup returns CDR1 SGHTA and CDR2 FQGNSA. The CDR3 sequence is 14 residues long. The CDR3 loop reads CASSRREVTYEQYF. As DNA, the CDR3 is TGTGCCAGCAGTAGGCGGGAGGTCACCTACGAGCAGTACTTC.

CDR3 coding DNA: TGTGCCAGTAGTATAAGGACTAGCGGGGGGACCCAGTACTTC. Translating it yields CASSIRTSGGTQYF. The chain is built from TRBV19 and TRBJ2-5; TRBD2 agrees at 13 bases. The CDR3 totals 14 residues. The trim removed 2 bases at V and 7 bases at J, leaving 1 base unmatched. CDR1 is LNHDA, CDR2 SQIVND, per germline (reference sequence).

This chain connects TRBV7-9 to TRBJ1-5, with D unresolved. Germline CDR1 is SEHNR and CDR2 is FQNEAQ (reference sequence). The CDR3 runs to 15 residues. Trimming pared 1 base from V and 11 bases from J, leaving 18 bases between. The CDR3 DNA reads TGTGCCAGCAGCTTAGACGGGTGGGTTCAAGAGACCCAGCATTTT. Translated: CASSLDGWVQETQHF.

On this clonotype itself: No conserved phenylalanine or tryptophan ends this CDR3, so it is likely a read error. The DNA is omitted, as the CDR3 cannot be located on it reliably, and the CDR3 follows TCRdb's listing. The chain has TRBV29-1 and TRBJ2-7; the D call of TRBD1 is as the table states it, not checked on the DNA. The germline CDR1 and CDR2 sequences are SQVTM and ANQGSEA. The CDR3 has 8 amino acids, counting both end residues. The CDR3 here is CSVHGGCL.

This clonotype was seen only once. The V and J genes are TRBV10-3 and TRBJ1-5; maybe TRBD1 (5 bases). In germline, CDR1 is ENHRY, CDR2 SYGVKD. This CDR3 is 13 amino acids long. V lost 10 bases, J lost 3 bases, and 13 bases lay in between. CDR3 DNA sequence: TGTGCCAGCGGACCGGGGCTCAATCAGCCCCAGCATTTT. Translated: CASGPGLNQPQHF.

This clonotype was found a few times. A much larger clone lies a single base off, so this may be a read error. The chain uses TRBV29-1 and TRBJ2-7, with TRBD1 matching over 7 bases. J lost 0 bases, V lost 6 bases, and 5 bases had no gene match. Germline V lookup: CDR1 SQVTM, CDR2 ANQGSEA. The CDR3 covers 13 residues. This chain's CDR3 is CSVEWDSSYEQYF. The CDR3, as DNA: TGCAGCGTGGAATGGGACAGCTCCTACGAGCAGTACTTC.

The chain has TRBV25-1 and TRBJ2-6; 7 bases align to TRBD1. CDR1 is MGHDK, CDR2 SYGVNS, per germline. Trimming removed 7 bases from V and 3 bases from J; junction bases left unmatched: 15. The CDR3 length is 18 residues. Here the CDR3 reads CASTPPRDRTGGANVLTF. The CDR3 bases are TGTGCCAGCACCCCCCCCCGGGACCGGACAGGTGGGGCCAACGTCCTGACTTTC.

For the CDR3, the DNA is TGCGCCAGCAGTCCGTCGAGGGGTAACTACGAGCAGTACTTC. Its protein product is CASSPSRGNYEQYF. The genes are TRBV10-1 and TRBJ2-7; tentatively, D is TRBD1 or TRBD2 (5 bases each). Germline V gene lookup returns CDR1 WNHNN and CDR2 SYGVQD (reference sequence). The CDR3 is made up of 14 amino acids. V was pared by 5 bases and J by 3 bases, with 14 bases between.

This clonotype was counted ten times or more. This sequence joins TRBV9 and TRBJ1-4; TRBD1 matches at 7 bases. CDR1 and CDR2 (germline): SGDLS, YYNGEE. CDR3 length equals 14 residues. V was clipped by 4 bases and J by 6 bases; unmatched bases: 6. The CDR3 DNA reads as TGTGCCAGCAGCCGACAGGGAGGTTATGAAAAACTGTTTTTT. Amino acid sequence: CASSRQGGYEKLFF. Complete variable domain (other parts from reference TRBV9 and TRBJ1-4): DSGVTQTPKHLITATGQRVTLRCSPRSGDLSVYWYQQSLDQGLQFLIQYYNGEERAKGNILERFSAQQFPDLHSELNLSSLELGDSALYFCASSRQGGYEKLFFGSGTQLSVL.

The rearrangement uses TRBV24-1 and TRBJ2-2; 8 bases are a match to TRBD2. V gave up 3 bases and J gave up 6 bases; unmatched junction bases: 2. The CDR3 totals 14 residues. Germline V gene data show CDR1 as KGHDR and CDR2 as SFDVKD. The CDR3 DNA follows: TGTGCCACCAGTGATCGACTAGCGTCCGGGGAGCTGTTTTTT. Translating gives CATSDRLASGELFF.

The CDR3 DNA reads as TGTGCCAGCTCACCGGACCGGGGAGAAAAACTGTTTTTT. Its translation is CASSPDRGEKLFF. The V gene is TRBV25-1, the J gene TRBJ1-4; D call uncertain. CDR1 MGHDK and CDR2 SYGVNS come from the germline V gene. Trimming removed 8 bases at V and 8 bases at J, with 15 bases between. CDR3 length: 13 amino acids.

The sample holds a few counts of this clonotype. This chain joins TRBV2 and TRBJ2-2; 9 bases line up with TRBD2. Germline trimming cut 5 bases from V and 0 bases from J; bases unmatched to any gene: 10. This CDR3 has 18 amino acids. Germline assignment: CDR1 SNHLY and CDR2 FYNNEI. The CDR3 protein is CASSPQLAGFANTGELFF. The DNA of the CDR3 is TGTGCCAGCAGTCCCCAGCTAGCGGGGTTCGCGAACACCGGGGAGCTGTTTTTT.

V gene TRBV29-1 combines with J gene TRBJ2-7, with TRBD1 identical over 9 bases. The CDR3 loop spans 12 amino acids. From germline, CDR1 is SQVTM and CDR2 ANQGSEA. J gave up 3 bases and V 8 bases, and 5 bases lay outside the gene matches. The CDR3 DNA reads as TGCAGCCGACAGGGGGTGGACTACGAGCAGTACTTC. It is translated as CSRQGVDYEQYF.

This clonotype has a handful of counts. The chain joins TRBV7-9 to TRBJ2-7, with D unresolved. V lost 5 bases, J lost 0 bases, and 14 bases lay in between. Germline CDR1 reads SEHNR; CDR2 reads FQNEAQ (reference sequence). The CDR3 runs 15 residues. Here the CDR3 reads CASSGSSVSSYEQYF. CDR3 coding DNA: TGTGCCAGCAGCGGTTCTAGTGTGAGCTCCTACGAGCAGTACTTC.

This chain joins TRBV7-6 and TRBJ1-2, with TRBD1 matching 8 bases. Germline V gives CDR1 SGHVS, CDR2 FNYEAQ. V shed 5 bases and J 2 bases; nucleotides not matched to a gene: 7. This CDR3 is 15 amino acids long. For the CDR3, the DNA is TGTGCCAGCAGCGTAGGGGCAGGGGGCAACTATGGCTACACCTTC. This encodes CASSVGAGGNYGYTF.